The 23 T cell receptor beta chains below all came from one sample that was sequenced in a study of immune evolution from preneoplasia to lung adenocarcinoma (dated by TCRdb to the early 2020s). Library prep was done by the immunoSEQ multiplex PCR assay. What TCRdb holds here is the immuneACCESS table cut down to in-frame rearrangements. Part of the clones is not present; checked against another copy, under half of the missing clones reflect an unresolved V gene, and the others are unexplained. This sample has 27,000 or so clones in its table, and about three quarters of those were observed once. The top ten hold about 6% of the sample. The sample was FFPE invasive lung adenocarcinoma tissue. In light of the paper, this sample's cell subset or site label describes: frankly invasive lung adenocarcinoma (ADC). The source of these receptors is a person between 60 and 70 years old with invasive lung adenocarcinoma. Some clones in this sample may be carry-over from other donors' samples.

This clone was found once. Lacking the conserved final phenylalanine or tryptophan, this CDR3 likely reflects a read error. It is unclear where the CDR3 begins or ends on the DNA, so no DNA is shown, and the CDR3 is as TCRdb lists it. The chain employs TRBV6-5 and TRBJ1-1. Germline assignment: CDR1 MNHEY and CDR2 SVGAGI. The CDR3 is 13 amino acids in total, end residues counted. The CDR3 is CASKRGTSGQATI.

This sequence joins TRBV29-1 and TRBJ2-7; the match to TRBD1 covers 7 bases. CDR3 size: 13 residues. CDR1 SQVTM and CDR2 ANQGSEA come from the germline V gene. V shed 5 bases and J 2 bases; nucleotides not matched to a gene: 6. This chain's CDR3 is CSVSRQGAYEQYF. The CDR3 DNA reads TGCAGCGTTAGCCGACAGGGCGCCTACGAGCAGTACTTC.

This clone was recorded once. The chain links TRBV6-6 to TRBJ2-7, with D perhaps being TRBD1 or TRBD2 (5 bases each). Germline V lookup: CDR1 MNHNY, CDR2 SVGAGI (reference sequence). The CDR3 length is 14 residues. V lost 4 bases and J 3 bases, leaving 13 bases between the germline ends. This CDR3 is CASSSRGRIYEQYF. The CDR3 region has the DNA TGTGCCAGCAGTTCCCGGGGACGTATCTACGAGCAGTACTTC.

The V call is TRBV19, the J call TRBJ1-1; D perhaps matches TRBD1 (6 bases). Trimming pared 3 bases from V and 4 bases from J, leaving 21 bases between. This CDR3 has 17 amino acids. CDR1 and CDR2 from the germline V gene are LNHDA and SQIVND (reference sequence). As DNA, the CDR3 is TGTGCCAGTAGTATTCGGGGCCCAACAGGGAGCGGCACTGAAGCTTTCTTT. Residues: CASSIRGPTGSGTEAFF.

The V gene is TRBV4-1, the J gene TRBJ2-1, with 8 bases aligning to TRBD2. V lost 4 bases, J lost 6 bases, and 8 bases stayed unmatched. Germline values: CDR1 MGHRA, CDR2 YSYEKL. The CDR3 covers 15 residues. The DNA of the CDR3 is TGCGCCAGCAGCCTTAGCGGGACCCCCTCCAATGAGCAGTTCTTC. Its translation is CASSLSGTPSNEQFF.

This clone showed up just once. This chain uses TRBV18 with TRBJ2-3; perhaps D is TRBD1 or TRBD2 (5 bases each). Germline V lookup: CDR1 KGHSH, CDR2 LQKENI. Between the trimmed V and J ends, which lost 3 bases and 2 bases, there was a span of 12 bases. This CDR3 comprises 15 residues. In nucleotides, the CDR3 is TGTGCCAGCTCACCGACGGGACGCGACACAGATACGCAGTATTTT. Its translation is CASSPTGRDTDTQYF.

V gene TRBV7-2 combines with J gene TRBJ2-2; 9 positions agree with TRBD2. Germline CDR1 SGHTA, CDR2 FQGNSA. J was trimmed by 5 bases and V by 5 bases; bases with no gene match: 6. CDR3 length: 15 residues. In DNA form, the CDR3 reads TGTGCCAGCAGCCCCCTAGCGGGGCTAACCGGGGAGCTGTTTTTT. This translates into CASSPLAGLTGELFF.

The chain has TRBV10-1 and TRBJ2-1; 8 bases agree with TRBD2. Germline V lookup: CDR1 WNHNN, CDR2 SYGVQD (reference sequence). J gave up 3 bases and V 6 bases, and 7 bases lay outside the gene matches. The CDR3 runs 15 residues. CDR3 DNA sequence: TGCGCCAGCAGCCTTAGCGGGGCTAGCTACAATGAGCAGTTCTTC. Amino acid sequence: CASSLSGASYNEQFF.

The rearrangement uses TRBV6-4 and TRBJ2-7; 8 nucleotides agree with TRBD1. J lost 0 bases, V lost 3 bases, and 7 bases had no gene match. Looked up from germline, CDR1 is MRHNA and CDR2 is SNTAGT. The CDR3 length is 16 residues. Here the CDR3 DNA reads TGTGCCAGCAGTGAATCAACAGGGGGTCACTCCTACGAGCAGTACTTC. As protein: CASSESTGGHSYEQYF.

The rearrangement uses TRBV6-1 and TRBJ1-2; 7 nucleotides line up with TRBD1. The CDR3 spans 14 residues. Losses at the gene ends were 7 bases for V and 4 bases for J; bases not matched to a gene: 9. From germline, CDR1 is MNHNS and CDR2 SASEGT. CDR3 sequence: CASTSGGPIYGYTF. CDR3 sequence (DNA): TGTGCCAGCACCTCAGGGGGGCCAATCTATGGCTACACCTTC.

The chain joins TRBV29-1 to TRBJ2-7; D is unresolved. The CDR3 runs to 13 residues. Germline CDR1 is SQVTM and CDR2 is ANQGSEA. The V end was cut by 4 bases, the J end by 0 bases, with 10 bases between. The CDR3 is CSVVDSGSYEQYF. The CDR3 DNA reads TGCAGCGTTGTTGACTCCGGCTCCTACGAGCAGTACTTC.

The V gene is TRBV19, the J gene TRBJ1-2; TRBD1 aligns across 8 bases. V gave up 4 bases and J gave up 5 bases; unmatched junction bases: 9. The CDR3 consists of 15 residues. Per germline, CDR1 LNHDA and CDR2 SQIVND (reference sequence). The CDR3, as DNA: TGTGCCAGTAGTACCCGGGACAGGCTACTTTATGGCTACACCTTC. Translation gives CASSTRDRLLYGYTF.

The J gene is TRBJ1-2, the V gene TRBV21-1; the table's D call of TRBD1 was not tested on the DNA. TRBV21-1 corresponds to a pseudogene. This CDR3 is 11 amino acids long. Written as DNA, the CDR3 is TGTGCCAGCAACGGGCAGGGTGGCTACACCTTC. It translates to CASNGQGGYTF.

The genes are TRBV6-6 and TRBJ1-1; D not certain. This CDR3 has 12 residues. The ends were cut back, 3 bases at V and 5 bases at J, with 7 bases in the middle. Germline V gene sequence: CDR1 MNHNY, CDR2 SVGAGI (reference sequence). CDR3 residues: CASSYDGTEAFF. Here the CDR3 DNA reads TGTGCCAGCAGTTATGATGGGACTGAAGCTTTCTTT.

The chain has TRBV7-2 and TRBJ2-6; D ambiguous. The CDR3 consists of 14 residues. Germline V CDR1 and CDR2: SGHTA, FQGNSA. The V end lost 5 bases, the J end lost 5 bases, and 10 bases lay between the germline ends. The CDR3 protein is CASSLRLRANVLTF. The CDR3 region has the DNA TGTGCCAGCAGCCTCCGTCTAAGGGCCAACGTCCTGACTTTC.

CDR3 region: CASSLSSGHEQFF. The CDR3 DNA is TGCGCCAGCAGCTTGAGTTCCGGCCATGAGCAGTTCTTC. This chain connects TRBV5-1 to TRBJ2-1, with no clear D. The CDR3 runs 13 residues. Germline values: CDR1 SGHRS, CDR2 YFSETQ. V was cut by 1 base and J by 8 bases, with 10 bases left in between.

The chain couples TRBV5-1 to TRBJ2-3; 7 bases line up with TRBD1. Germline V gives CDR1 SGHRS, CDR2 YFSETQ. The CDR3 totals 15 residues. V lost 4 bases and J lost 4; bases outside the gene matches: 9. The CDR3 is CASSLSKGAADTQYF. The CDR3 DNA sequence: TGCGCCAGCAGCCTATCAAAGGGGGCGGCAGATACGCAGTATTTT.

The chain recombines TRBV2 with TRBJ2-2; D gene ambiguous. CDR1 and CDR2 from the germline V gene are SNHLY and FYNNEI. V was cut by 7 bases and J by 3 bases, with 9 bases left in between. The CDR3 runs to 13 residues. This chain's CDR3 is CASKELHTGELFF. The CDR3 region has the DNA TGTGCCAGCAAGGAGTTGCACACCGGGGAGCTGTTTTTT.

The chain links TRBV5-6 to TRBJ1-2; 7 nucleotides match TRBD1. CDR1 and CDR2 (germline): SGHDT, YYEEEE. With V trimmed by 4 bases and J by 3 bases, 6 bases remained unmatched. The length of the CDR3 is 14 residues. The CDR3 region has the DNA TGTGCCAGCAGCCTCACAGGGGTGGACTATGGCTACACCTTC. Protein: CASSLTGVDYGYTF.

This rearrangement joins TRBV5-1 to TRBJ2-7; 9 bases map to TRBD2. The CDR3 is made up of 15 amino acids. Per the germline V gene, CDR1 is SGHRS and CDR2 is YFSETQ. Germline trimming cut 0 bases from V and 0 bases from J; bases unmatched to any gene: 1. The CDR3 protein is CASSLGSGSSYEQYF. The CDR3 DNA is TGCGCCAGCAGCTTGGGTAGCGGGAGCTCCTACGAGCAGTACTTC.

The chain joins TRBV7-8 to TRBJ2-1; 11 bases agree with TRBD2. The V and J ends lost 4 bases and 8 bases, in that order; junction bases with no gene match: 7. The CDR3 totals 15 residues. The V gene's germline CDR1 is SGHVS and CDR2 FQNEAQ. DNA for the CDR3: TGTGCCAGCAGCTCCTTTAGCGGGAGGGAGGATGAGCAGTTCTTC. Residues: CASSSFSGREDEQFF.

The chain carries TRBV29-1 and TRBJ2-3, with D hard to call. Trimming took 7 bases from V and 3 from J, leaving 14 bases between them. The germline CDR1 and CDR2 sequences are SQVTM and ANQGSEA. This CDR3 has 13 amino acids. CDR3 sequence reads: CSARKGNTDTQYF. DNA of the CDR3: TGCAGCGCCCGCAAGGGAAATACAGATACGCAGTATTTT.

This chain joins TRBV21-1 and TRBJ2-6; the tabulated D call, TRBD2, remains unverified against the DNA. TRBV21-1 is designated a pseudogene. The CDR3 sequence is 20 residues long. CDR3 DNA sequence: TGTGCCAGCATCCGGGAGGGGGTTAGGATTTTTCTGTCTGGGGCCAACGTCCTGACTTTC. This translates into CASIREGVRIFLSGANVLTF.